Listed here is a single T cell receptor (beta chain). Generated by immunoSEQ multiplex PCR, the TCRdb table keeps only in-frame clones and is missing some. The sample records 200,000 to 250,000 clones, around 90% being singletons. This entry comes from a study of blood T cell repertoires in COVID-19. All enrollees were about 18 to 100 years old and from some 24 US areas. Material: PBMCs or T cells enriched from blood (not recorded which). This TCR was sampled from a woman aged 25 to 39 who had been exposed to COVID-19.

The DNA of the CDR3 is TGTGCCAGCAGCTTACGCGGGAGCAAGGACGAGCAGTACTTC. Translation gives CASSLRGSKDEQYF. This rearrangement joins TRBV7-6 to TRBJ2-7, with TRBD2 matching over 7 bases. The CDR3 runs to 14 residues. V lost 2 bases and J lost 5; bases outside the gene matches: 6. Per germline, CDR1 SGHVS and CDR2 FNYEAQ.